The 20 T cell receptor beta chains given below trace back to one sample, sequenced in a study of HIV-infected patients and healthy controls. Follow-up blood was drawn about 14 weeks, roughly three months, after antiretroviral therapy began. No cell fractionation was done, so the repertoire covers all unsorted peripheral blood T cells. Around 450 ng RNA was reverse transcribed with alpha and beta constant-region primers. Each of the alpha and beta chains got its own library through chain-specific third strand synthesis with indices. In TCRdb, the 5' RACE reads were re-called with MiXCR into one record per CDR3 protein. The sample consists of about 8,600 distinct CDR3 sequences, around 9.3% of them appearing once. Here the sequenced sample was blood, taken during antiretroviral therapy. The source of these receptors is an adult with HIV infection.

Relative to its sample, this clonotype is medium-sized (0.01 to 0.1%). This chain uses TRBV2 with TRBJ1-1, with D perhaps TRBD1 (5 bases). There are 16 residues in the CDR3. V lost 3 bases, J lost 4 bases, and 18 bases lay in between. The germline CDR1 and CDR2 sequences are SNHLY and FYNNEI. In DNA, the CDR3 is TGTGCCAGCAGTGACCCGGGGGTGGCAGGAGGCACTGAAGCTTTCTTT. Translated, it gives CASSDPGVAGGTEAFF.

V and J are TRBV7-2 and TRBJ1-4; tentative D call: TRBD1 (6 bases). The germline gives CDR1 SGHTA, CDR2 FQGNSA. V lost 4 bases, J lost 7 bases, and 13 bases lay in between. This CDR3 is built from 14 residues. CDR3 sequence: CASSSDRSGEKLFF. The DNA for the CDR3 is TGTGCCAGCAGCTCCGACAGGAGTGGTGAAAAACTGTTTTTT.

In regard to this clonotype: It may be a read error: a sequence one base away is much more abundant. J is TRBJ1-1 and V is TRBV13; D is undetermined. CDR1 and CDR2 from the germline V gene are PRHDT and FYEKMQ (reference sequence). This CDR3 contains 14 residues. The CDR3 DNA reads as TGTGCCAGCAGCTTAGGTATGTTTGGCACTGAAGGTTTCTTT. Its protein product is CASSLGMFGTEGFF.

Sample share makes this clonotype medium-sized. CDR3 DNA: TGTGCCAGCAGCCGGGGGACTAGCGGGTCTAACAATGAGCAGTTCTTC. It yields the protein CASSRGTSGSNNEQFF. The chain is built from TRBV5-6 and TRBJ2-1; 12 bases are a match to TRBD2. The trim removed 4 bases at V and 5 bases at J, leaving 7 bases unmatched. Germline CDR1 and CDR2: SGHDT and YYEEEE. This CDR3 contains 16 residues.

This clonotype was picked up many times. V gene TRBV5-1 combines with J gene TRBJ1-4; D unclear. The V end was cut by 0 bases, the J end by 2 bases, with 8 bases between. The CDR3 totals 15 residues. The germline CDR1 and CDR2 sequences are SGHRS and YFSETQ. CDR3 nucleotide sequence: TGCGCCAGCAGCTTGGACCCGGGTACTAATGAAAAACTGTTTTTT. It is translated as CASSLDPGTNEKLFF.

The CDR3 sequence is CASSQDRSSAYGYTF. The CDR3 DNA reads as TGTGCCAGCAGCCAAGATCGATCAAGCGCCTATGGCTACACCTTC. The rearrangement joins TRBV14 to TRBJ1-2; no firm D call. With 0 bases removed from V and 4 bases from J, the gap between germline ends came to 12 bases. Germline V gene lookup returns CDR1 SGHDN and CDR2 FVKESK. The CDR3 spans 15 residues.

This clonotype is medium-sized. The chain joins TRBV20-1 to TRBJ1-1; D gene unclear. V was pared by 3 bases and J by 3 bases, with 5 bases between. The germline gives CDR1 DFQATT, CDR2 SNEGSKA (reference sequence). This CDR3 is built from 11 residues. In nucleotides, the CDR3 is TGCAGTGCTAGTTACGACACTGAAGCTTTCTTT. It codes for CSASYDTEAFF.

Many counts were recorded for this clonotype. The J gene is TRBJ2-1, the V gene TRBV5-1; 11 positions match TRBD2. Germline CDR1 SGHRS, CDR2 YFSETQ. Trimming at V came to 6 bases and at J to 8 bases, leaving 10 bases not matched to a gene. The CDR3 totals 15 residues. The CDR3 spells CASNTLAGVGDEQFF. DNA of the CDR3: TGCGCCAGCAACACACTAGCGGGAGTCGGTGATGAGCAGTTCTTC.

This chain joins TRBV25-1 and TRBJ2-2, with 7 bases lining up with TRBD1. Germline V gene sequence: CDR1 MGHDK, CDR2 SYGVNS. V was clipped by 3 bases and J by 3 bases; unmatched bases: 7. This CDR3 has 16 amino acids. CDR3 DNA: TGTGCCAGCAGTGACGAAAGCAGGGGGTACACCGGGGAGCTGTTTTTT. It specifies CASSDESRGYTGELFF.

This clonotype occurred many times. The chain couples TRBV12-3 or TRBV12-4 to TRBJ2-4; 7 positions agree with TRBD1. J was trimmed by 0 bases and V by 6 bases; bases with no gene match: 8. This CDR3 has 16 residues. CDR3 nucleotide sequence: TGTGCCAGCAGCTGGACAGGTGGGGTAGCCAAAAACATTCAGTACTTC. This translates into CASSWTGGVAKNIQYF.

This clonotype was detected many times. The chain joins TRBV14 to TRBJ2-2; perhaps D is TRBD1 or TRBD2 (5 bases each). The ends were cut back, 0 bases at V and 6 bases at J, with 8 bases in the middle. CDR1 and CDR2 (germline): SGHDN, FVKESK. This CDR3 spans 14 amino acids. Here the CDR3 DNA reads TGTGCCAGCAGCCAAGAACTGGGGGCCGGGGAGCTGTTTTTT. Amino acid sequence: CASSQELGAGELFF. Filled out from reference TRBV14 and TRBJ2-2, the complete variable domain reads EAGVTQFPSHSVIEKGQTVTLRCDPISGHDNLYWYRRVMGKEIKFLLHFVKESKQDESGMPNNRFLAERTGGTYSTLKVQPAELEDSGVYFCASSQELGAGELFFGEGSRLTVL.

There are many counts of this clonotype. V and J are TRBV7-2 and TRBJ1-3; TRBD1 matches 7 bases. The ends lost 1 base at V and 0 bases at J; junction bases unmatched: 6. This CDR3 spans 17 amino acids. The V gene's germline CDR1 is SGHTA and CDR2 FQGNSA. The CDR3 is CASSLGPGQISGNTIYF. In DNA form, the CDR3 reads TGTGCCAGCAGCTTAGGCCCGGGACAGATCTCTGGAAACACCATATATTTT.

This clonotype appeared many times. CDR3 DNA: TGTGCCAGCAGCATAGCAGTGCAGTACGTC. This codes for CASSIAVQYV. The chain combines TRBV5-6 with TRBJ2-7; D remains ambiguous. The V and J ends lost 4 bases and 9 bases respectively, with 8 bases between them. The CDR3 has 10 amino acids. Germline-derived CDR1 and CDR2 are SGHDT and YYEEEE.

This clonotype has more than one count but fewer than ten. This chain uses TRBV24-1 with TRBJ2-2; 9 bases agree with TRBD2. This CDR3 contains 15 residues. J was trimmed by 3 bases and V by 4 bases; bases with no gene match: 2. Germline V gene data show CDR1 as KGHDR and CDR2 as SFDVKD. The CDR3 sequence is CATSESSGDTGELFF. CDR3 bases: TGTGCCACCAGTGAATCTAGCGGGGACACCGGGGAGCTGTTTTTT.

This clonotype is deemed medium-sized. The J gene is TRBJ1-3, the V gene TRBV7-2; D not resolved. This CDR3 comprises 14 residues. With 5 bases removed from V and 4 bases from J, the gap between germline ends came to 12 bases. Per germline, CDR1 SGHTA and CDR2 FQGNSA. The DNA of the CDR3 is TGTGCCAGCAGCCCAATGCGTATGGGAAACACCATATATTTT. Encoded protein: CASSPMRMGNTIYF. Filled out from reference TRBV7-2 and TRBJ1-3, the complete variable domain reads GAGVSQSPSNKVTEKGKDVELRCDPISGHTALYWYRQSLGQGLEFLIYFQGNSAPDKSGLPSDRFSAERTGGSVSTLTIQRTQQEDSAVYLCASSPMRMGNTIYFGEGSWLTVV.

This clonotype was seen more than once but under ten times. The chain couples TRBV7-2 to TRBJ2-5; 12 bases line up with TRBD2. Germline CDR1 SGHTA, CDR2 FQGNSA. This CDR3 spans 14 amino acids. Unmatched junction bases numbered 6, after V lost 8 bases and J lost 5 bases. In DNA form, the CDR3 reads TGTGCCAGCGGAACTAGCGGGGGGTACGAGACCCAGTACTTC. As protein: CASGTSGGYETQYF. The whole variable domain, filled in from reference TRBV7-2 and TRBJ2-5, reads GAGVSQSPSNKVTEKGKDVELRCDPISGHTALYWYRQSLGQGLEFLIYFQGNSAPDKSGLPSDRFSAERTGGSVSTLTIQRTQQEDSAVYLCASGTSGGYETQYFGPGTRLLVL.

By frequency in the sample, this clonotype is medium-sized (0.01 to 0.1%). The rearrangement links TRBV24-1 to TRBJ2-1; no definite D call. Germline V gene lookup returns CDR1 KGHDR and CDR2 SFDVKD. This CDR3 spans 14 amino acids. V was pared by 7 bases and J by 12 bases, with 21 bases between. The CDR3 reads CATRGSSRLMGQFF. The CDR3 coding sequence is TGTGCCACCAGGGGGTCGAGCAGGCTCATGGGGCAGTTCTTC.

Many counts were recorded for this clonotype. The chain recombines TRBV2 with TRBJ1-5, with D possibly being TRBD1 (6 bases). Deletions cut 3 bases from V and 4 bases from J, with 16 bases between. Looked up from germline, CDR1 is SNHLY and CDR2 is FYNNEI. This CDR3 contains 16 residues. This CDR3 is CASSERAGEVNQPQHF. The CDR3 nucleotides read TGTGCCAGCAGTGAGCGGGCAGGGGAAGTTAATCAGCCCCAGCATTTT.

The chain couples TRBV6-6 to TRBJ2-7, with 9 positions matching TRBD1. Germline V lookup: CDR1 MNHNY, CDR2 SVGAGI (reference sequence). The trim removed 5 bases at V and 2 bases at J, leaving 7 bases unmatched. CDR3 length: 15 residues. The DNA of the CDR3 is TGTGCCAGCAGTATGTCGGGACAGGGTACCTACGAGCAGTACTTC. Protein sequence: CASSMSGQGTYEQYF.

Relative to its sample, this clonotype is medium-sized. This sequence joins TRBV6-1 and TRBJ2-4; tentative D call: TRBD1 (5 bases). V lost 0 bases and J 6 bases, leaving 12 bases between the germline ends. CDR3 length: 15 amino acids. From germline, CDR1 is MNHNS and CDR2 SASEGT. The CDR3 bases are TGTGCCAGCAGTGAAGCCCCCGTCACAGGAAACATTCAGTACTTC. It yields the protein CASSEAPVTGNIQYF.